This T cell receptor (beta chain) was profiled in a study of response to subunit inactivated influenza vaccine. Using its own MiXCR run on the RT-PCR reads, TCRdb lists one record per CDR3 protein. The data show hundreds of thousands of distinct CDR3 sequences, with about 15% seen just once and 5.5% to 7% held by the top ten. This clonotype was counted a few times. Looked up from germline, CDR1 is SGHTA and CDR2 is FQGNSA. This CDR3 has 13 amino acids. The V end was cut by 1 base, the J end by 8 bases, with 11 bases between. The rearrangement links TRBV7-2 to TRBJ1-2; D is uncertain. The origin of this receptor is a man aged 50 or older who received an inactivated influenza vaccine. This specimen was PBMCs from blood, taken about 14 days before vaccination. The DNA for the CDR3 is TGTGCCAGCAGCTTAGGGACTCTCGCGGGCTACACCTTC. It is translated as CASSLGTLAGYTF.